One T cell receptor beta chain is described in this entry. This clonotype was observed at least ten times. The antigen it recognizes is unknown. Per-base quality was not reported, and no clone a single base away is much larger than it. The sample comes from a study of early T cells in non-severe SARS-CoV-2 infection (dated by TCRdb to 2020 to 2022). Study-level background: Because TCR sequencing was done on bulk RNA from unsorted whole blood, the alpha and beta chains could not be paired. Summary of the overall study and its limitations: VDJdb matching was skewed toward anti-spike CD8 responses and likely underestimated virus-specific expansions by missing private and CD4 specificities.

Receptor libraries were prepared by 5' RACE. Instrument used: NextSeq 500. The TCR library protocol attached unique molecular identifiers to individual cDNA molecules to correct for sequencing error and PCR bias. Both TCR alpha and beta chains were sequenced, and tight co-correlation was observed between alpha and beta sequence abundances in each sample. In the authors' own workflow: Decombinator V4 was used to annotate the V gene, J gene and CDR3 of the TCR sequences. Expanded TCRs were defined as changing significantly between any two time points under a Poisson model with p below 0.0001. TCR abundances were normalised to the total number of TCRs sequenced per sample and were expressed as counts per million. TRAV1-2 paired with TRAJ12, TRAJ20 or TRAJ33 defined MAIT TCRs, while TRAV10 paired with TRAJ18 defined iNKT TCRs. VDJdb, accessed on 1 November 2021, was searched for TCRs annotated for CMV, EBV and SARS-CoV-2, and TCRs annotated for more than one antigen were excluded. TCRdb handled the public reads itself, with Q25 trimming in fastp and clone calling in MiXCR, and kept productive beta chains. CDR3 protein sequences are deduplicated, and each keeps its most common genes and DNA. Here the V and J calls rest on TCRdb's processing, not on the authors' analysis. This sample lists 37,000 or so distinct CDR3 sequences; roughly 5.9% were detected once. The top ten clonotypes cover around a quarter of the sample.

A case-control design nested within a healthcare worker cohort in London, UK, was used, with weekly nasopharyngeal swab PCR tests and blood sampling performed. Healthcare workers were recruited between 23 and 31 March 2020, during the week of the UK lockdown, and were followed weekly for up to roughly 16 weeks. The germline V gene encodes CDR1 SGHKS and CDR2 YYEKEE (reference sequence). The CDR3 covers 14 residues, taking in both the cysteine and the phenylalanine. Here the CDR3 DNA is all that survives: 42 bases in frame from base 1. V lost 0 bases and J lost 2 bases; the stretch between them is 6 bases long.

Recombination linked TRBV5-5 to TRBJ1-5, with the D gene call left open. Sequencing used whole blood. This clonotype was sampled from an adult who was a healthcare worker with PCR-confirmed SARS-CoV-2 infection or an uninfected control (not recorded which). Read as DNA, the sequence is TGTGCCAGCAGCTTGGCCGCCGGCAATCAGCCCCAGCATTTT. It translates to CASSLAAGNQPQHF.